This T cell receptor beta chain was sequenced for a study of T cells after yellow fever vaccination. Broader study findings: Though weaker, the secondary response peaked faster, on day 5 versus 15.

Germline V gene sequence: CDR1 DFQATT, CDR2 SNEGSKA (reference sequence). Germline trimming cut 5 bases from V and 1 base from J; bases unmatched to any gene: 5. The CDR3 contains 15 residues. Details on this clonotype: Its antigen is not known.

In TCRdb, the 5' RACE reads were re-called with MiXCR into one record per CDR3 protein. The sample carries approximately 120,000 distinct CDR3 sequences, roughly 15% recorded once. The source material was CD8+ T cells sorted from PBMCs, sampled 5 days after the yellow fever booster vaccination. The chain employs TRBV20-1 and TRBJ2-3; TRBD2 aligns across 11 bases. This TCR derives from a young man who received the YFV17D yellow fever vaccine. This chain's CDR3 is CSALAGGQRTDTQYF. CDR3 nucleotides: TGCAGTGCTTTAGCGGGGGGGCAACGCACAGATACGCAGTATTTT.